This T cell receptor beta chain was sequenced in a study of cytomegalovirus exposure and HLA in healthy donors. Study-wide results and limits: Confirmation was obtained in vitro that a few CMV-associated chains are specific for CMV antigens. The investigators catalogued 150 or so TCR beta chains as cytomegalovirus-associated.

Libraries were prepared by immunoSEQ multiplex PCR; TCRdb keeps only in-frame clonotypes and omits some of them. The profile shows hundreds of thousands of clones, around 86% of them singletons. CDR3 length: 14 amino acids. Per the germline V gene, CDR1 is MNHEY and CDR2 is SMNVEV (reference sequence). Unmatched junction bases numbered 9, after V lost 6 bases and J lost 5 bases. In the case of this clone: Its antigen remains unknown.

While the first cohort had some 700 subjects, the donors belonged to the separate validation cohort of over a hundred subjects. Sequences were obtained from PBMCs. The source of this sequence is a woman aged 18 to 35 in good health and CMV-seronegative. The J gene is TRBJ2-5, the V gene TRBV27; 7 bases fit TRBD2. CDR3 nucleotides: TGTGCCAGCAGGATGGCGGGAGAGTGGGAGACCCAGTACTTC. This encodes CASRMAGEWETQYF.